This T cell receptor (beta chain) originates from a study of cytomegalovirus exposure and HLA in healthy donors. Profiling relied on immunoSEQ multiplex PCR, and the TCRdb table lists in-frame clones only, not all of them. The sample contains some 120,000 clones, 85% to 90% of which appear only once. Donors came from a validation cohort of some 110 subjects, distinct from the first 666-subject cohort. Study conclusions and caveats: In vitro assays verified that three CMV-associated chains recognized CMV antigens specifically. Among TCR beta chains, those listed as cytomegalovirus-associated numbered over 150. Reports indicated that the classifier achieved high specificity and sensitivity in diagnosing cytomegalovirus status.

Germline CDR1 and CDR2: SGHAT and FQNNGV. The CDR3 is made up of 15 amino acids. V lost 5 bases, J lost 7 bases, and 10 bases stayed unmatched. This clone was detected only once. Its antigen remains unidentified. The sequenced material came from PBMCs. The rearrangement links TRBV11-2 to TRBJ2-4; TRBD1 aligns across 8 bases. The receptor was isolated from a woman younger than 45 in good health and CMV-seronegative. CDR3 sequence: CASSTLRGRRNIQYF. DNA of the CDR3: TGTGCCAGCAGCACCCTCAGGGGGCGTAGGAACATTCAGTACTTC. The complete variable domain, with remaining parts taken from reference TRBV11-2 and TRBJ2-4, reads EAGVAQSPRYKIIEKRQSVAFWCNPISGHATLYWYQQILGQGPKLLIQFQNNGVVDDSQLPKDRFSAERLKGVDSTLKIQPAKLEDSAVYLCASSTLRGRRNIQYFGAGTRLSVL.